This T cell receptor beta chain was identified in a study of blood T cell repertoires in COVID-19. Trimming left V 1 base short and J 4 bases short, with 16 bases between. The CDR3 is made up of 16 amino acids. CDR1 and CDR2 (germline): SGHTA, FQGNSA. Clones were read by immunoSEQ multiplex PCR, and TCRdb kept only the in-frame ones, dropping some. This sample carries just under 85,000 clones, over 80% of them seen once, and the ten largest clones take 25% to 35%. The TCR was taken from a woman of 80 years or more with acute or convalescent COVID-19. The genes are TRBV7-2 and TRBJ2-5; possible D gene TRBD1, 5 bases. The sequencing input was peripheral blood. The CDR3 bases are TGTGCCAGCAGCTTAGGCGGTGGGGCGCGTCGAGAGACCCAGTACTTC. Translation: CASSLGGGARRETQYF.